The 5 T cell receptor beta chains below were found in one sample sequenced in a study of T cell responses to AZD1222 COVID-19 vaccine. Sequencing was performed with immunoSEQ multiplex PCR; in TCRdb, only in-frame clones are kept and a portion is missing. This table has 130,000 or so clones, 75% to 90% appearing once. The sample here was peripheral blood, taken on day 0 of AZD1222 vaccination. These receptor sequences come from an adult in good health.

The J gene is TRBJ1-6, the V gene TRBV2; 8 bases are shared with TRBD1. This CDR3 is built from 15 residues. V was clipped by 7 bases and J by 10 bases; unmatched bases: 12. Germline CDR1 and CDR2: SNHLY and FYNNEI. CDR3 sequence: CASKGGDRGRSPLHF. The DNA for the CDR3 is TGTGCCAGCAAGGGAGGAGACAGGGGAAGGTCACCCCTCCACTTT.

The chain employs TRBV4-2 and TRBJ2-3, with D possibly matching TRBD2 (6 bases). Trimming removed 0 bases at V and 1 base at J, with 8 bases between. Germline V gene data show CDR1 as LGHNA and CDR2 as YNFKEQ. This CDR3 contains 15 residues. The CDR3 DNA reads TGTGCCAGCAGCCAAGAGAGCGGGCGCACAGATACGCAGTATTTT. This encodes CASSQESGRTDTQYF.

The chain couples TRBV6-1 to TRBJ1-2; 7 bases agree with TRBD1. The CDR3 has 15 residues. V shed 3 bases, J shed 8 bases, and the junction held 12 bases outside the gene matches. From germline, CDR1 is MNHNS and CDR2 SASEGT. The CDR3 loop is CASSDPPNRGFGYTF. The CDR3 region has the DNA TGTGCCAGCAGTGATCCCCCCAACAGGGGATTCGGCTACACCTTC.

The chain is built from TRBV6-1 and TRBJ2-1; weak D call: TRBD1 (5 bases). Between the trimmed V and J ends, which lost 2 bases and 5 bases, there was a span of 16 bases. This CDR3 comprises 16 residues. Germline loops: CDR1 MNHNS, CDR2 SASEGT. Here the CDR3 reads CASSELGPQIDNEQFF. CDR3 bases: TGTGCCAGCAGTGAATTGGGGCCACAAATTGACAATGAGCAGTTCTTC.

The rearrangement joins TRBV30 to TRBJ1-2; 7 bases are shared with TRBD1. Germline loops: CDR1 GTSNPN, CDR2 SVGIG (reference sequence). The CDR3 runs 13 residues. V lost 2 bases, J lost 5 bases, and 5 bases stayed unmatched. DNA for the CDR3: TGTGCCTGGAGTACAGGGGTGGGGTATGGCTACACCTTC. Encoded protein: CAWSTGVGYGYTF.